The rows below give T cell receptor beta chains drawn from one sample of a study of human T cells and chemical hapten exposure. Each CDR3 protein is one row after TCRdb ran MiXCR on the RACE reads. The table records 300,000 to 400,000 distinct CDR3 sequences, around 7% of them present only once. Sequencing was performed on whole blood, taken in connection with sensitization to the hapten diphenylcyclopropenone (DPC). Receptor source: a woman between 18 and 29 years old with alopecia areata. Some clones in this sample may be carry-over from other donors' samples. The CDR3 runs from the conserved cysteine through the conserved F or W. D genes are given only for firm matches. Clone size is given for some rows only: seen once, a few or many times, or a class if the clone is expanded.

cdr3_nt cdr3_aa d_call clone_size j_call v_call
TGTGCCAGCAGTCCCGTCCGAGAGGGCGAGCAGTTCTTC CASSPVREGEQFF - few TRBJ2-1 TRBV11-2
TGTGCCAGCAGTTACTACCGGCAGGGGGGTTACGAGCAGTACTTC CASSYYRQGGYEQYF - - TRBJ2-7 TRBV6-2/TRBV6-3
TGTGCCAGCACTGTAATCGGAACGGGGACAGGGATAAGCAATGAGCAGTTCTTC CASTVIGTGTGISNEQFF TRBD1 few TRBJ2-1 TRBV28
TGTGCCAGCAGCTTAGCGGAGGGCGCGGATACGCAGTATTTT CASSLAEGADTQYF - - TRBJ2-3 TRBV7-2
TGCAGTGCTAGAGATTTGGAAGGGGCTGGTCAGCCCCAGCATTTT CSARDLEGAGQPQHF - many TRBJ1-5 TRBV20-1
TGCGCCAGCAGCCCGGCTGCCCACGAGCAGTACTTC CASSPAAHEQYF - many TRBJ2-7 TRBV5-1
TGCGCCAGCAGCCAAGGTACTACTAGCGGGCCCACAGATACGCAGTATTTT CASSQGTTSGPTDTQYF TRBD2 many TRBJ2-3 TRBV4-1
TGCAGCGTTGAAAGACAGGGAGGGACTGAAGCTTTCTTT CSVERQGGTEAFF TRBD1 - TRBJ1-1 TRBV29-1
TGTGCCAGCAGTTTATGGCCTGGTGAGACCCAGTACTTC CASSLWPGETQYF - - TRBJ2-5 TRBV27
TGTGCCAGCAGGGGGACAGCTACCTACGAGCAGTACTTC CASRGTATYEQYF TRBD1 - TRBJ2-7 TRBV7-3
TGTGCCAGCAGTGAAGGGGGGGTAGGCGACACTGAAGCTTTCTTT CASSEGGVGDTEAFF - - TRBJ1-1 TRBV6-1
TGTGCCAGCAGCTCGACAGGAAATGACTATGGCTACACCTTC CASSSTGNDYGYTF - many TRBJ1-2 TRBV7-9
TGTGCCAGCAGCTCACGGGACACCTACTCTGGGGCCAACGTCCTGACTTTC CASSSRDTYSGANVLTF - few TRBJ2-6 TRBV13
TGTGCTAGTGGTTTGACAGAGTCTGACGTCCTGACTTTC CASGLTESDVLTF - few TRBJ2-6 TRBV12-5
TGCGCCAGCAGCCAAGATTCCGTACCTACCGACGAGCAGTACTTC CASSQDSVPTDEQYF - - TRBJ2-7 TRBV4-3
TGTGCCAGCAGCCAAGATGGTCCGGGACAGGGTAGAGGTGCAACTAATGAAAAACTGTTTTTT CASSQDGPGQGRGATNEKLFF TRBD1 few TRBJ1-4 TRBV4-2
TGTGCCAGCAGCCTTGGGGCCGGTTCACCCCTCCACTTT CASSLGAGSPLHF - few TRBJ1-6 TRBV3-1
TGTGCCAGCAGTCCCGATCTAGCGCCACTTTACAATGAGCAGTTCTTC CASSPDLAPLYNEQFF - - TRBJ2-1 TRBV27
TGTGCCAGCAGTCCCGGAGGGGCCGGCGAGCAGTACTTC CASSPGGAGEQYF - many TRBJ2-7 TRBV6-5
TGTGCCAGCAGACCCGGGACTCACGGCACAGATACGCAGTATTTT CASRPGTHGTDTQYF - - TRBJ2-3 TRBV7-2
TGTGCCATCAGATACGGGGATACGCAGTATTTT CAIRYGDTQYF - - TRBJ2-3 TRBV10-3
TGTGCCAGCTCACCACTTTCCGGCAGGGAAGGGAGTAACTATGGCTACACCTTC CASSPLSGREGSNYGYTF - few TRBJ1-2 TRBV18
TGTGCCAGCAGCAAAGTTAGGACAGGGGTTACCCTTACCTACAATGAGCAGTTCTTC CASSKVRTGVTLTYNEQFF - many TRBJ2-1 TRBV21-1
TGTGCCAGCAGCGGAATTGGGTTCTCGGGGTCAAGGCTGTTTTTT CASSGIGFSGSRLFF - few TRBJ1-4 TRBV2
TGTGCCAGCAGCGCGGGACTAGCCCCAAATGAGCAGTTCTTC CASSAGLAPNEQFF TRBD2 few TRBJ2-1 TRBV6-2/TRBV6-3
TGTGCCAGCAAATGGCGGGGGGAGGTCACCGGGGAGCTGTTTTTT CASKWRGEVTGELFF TRBD2 - TRBJ2-2 TRBV6-5
TGTGCCAGCTCACAGAACAGGGCGGAGACCCAGTACTTC CASSQNRAETQYF - many TRBJ2-5 TRBV18
TGTGCCAGCAGTCCCCTGCTGCGGGGAAGCACAGATACGCAGTATTTT CASSPLLRGSTDTQYF - - TRBJ2-3 TRBV27
TGTGCCAGCACCCAGTATCTGCGGAACACTGAAGCTTTCTTT CASTQYLRNTEAFF - - TRBJ1-1 TRBV6-1
TGTGCCAGCAGCTTAAAGCCTGAAGCTTTCTTT CASSLKPEAFF - many TRBJ1-1 TRBV7-9
TGTGCCAGCAGTCCGACCCGGGGGAATGAGTACTTC CASSPTRGNEYF - few TRBJ2-7 TRBV28